This T cell receptor (beta chain) was sequenced in a study of radiotherapy plus CTLA-4 blockade in lung cancer (dated by TCRdb to 2016 to 2019). Study-level background: Among the enrolled patients, about 19% had an objective response, and approximately 33% reached disease control. Findings and caveats that apply to the study as a whole: After treatment with radiotherapy and ipilimumab, TCR clones that originated in tumors expanded in peripheral blood. The strongest predictors of response were reported to be early dynamic shifts in blood T cell clones along with a rise in serum interferon-beta following radiation.

The library was generated by the immunoSEQ multiplex PCR assay. TCRdb took this table from immuneACCESS and kept in-frame rearrangements with V and J called. Such tables lack part of the clones; where checked against another copy, unresolved V genes explain under half of the gap, and the rest is unexplained. This sample gives roughly 100,000 clones in total; approximately 82% of them show up just once. The ten largest clones take up roughly 23% of the sample. The germline V gene sets CDR1 to SGHDT and CDR2 to YYEEEE. Trimming removed 4 bases from V and 1 base from J, leaving 11 bases between the germline ends. Counted from cysteine to phenylalanine, this CDR3 has 14 amino acids. The DNA shown is the 42-base CDR3, in frame from base 1. Focal radiation therapy combined with CTLA-4 blockade (ipilimumab) was tested in patients with chemo-refractory metastatic non-small-cell lung cancer. This clone was observed a handful of times. The antigen this receptor binds is unknown. No base qualities exist here, and no much larger clone lies one base off it.

The chain couples TRBV5-6 to TRBJ1-1, and TRBD1 may be the D gene, going by 6 matching bases. The sample in question was peripheral blood, obtained from a patient treated with radiotherapy plus ipilimumab. The source is a human donor with non-small cell lung cancer that progressed on radiotherapy plus ipilimumab. The nucleotides are TGTGCCAGCAGCCCCTTGGACAGGAACACTGAAGCTTTCTTT. It translates to CASSPLDRNTEAFF.